Presented here are 8 T cell receptor beta chains from one specimen sequenced in a study of T cell responses to AZD1222 COVID-19 vaccine. Sequencing used immunoSEQ multiplex PCR; TCRdb keeps in-frame clones, though not all of them. The sample yields about 90,000 clones, around nine tenths seen once. Sequencing was performed on peripheral blood, taken on day 0 of MenACWY control vaccination. The receptors originated from an adult in good health.

The rearrangement joins TRBV4-3 to TRBJ1-5; D is unresolved. The V gene lost 4 bases and the J gene lost 3 bases, with 13 bases spanning the gap. The CDR3 runs 15 residues. Germline loops: CDR1 LGHNA, CDR2 YSLEER. CDR3 loop: CASSPSTVANQPQHF. CDR3 in DNA: TGCGCCAGCAGCCCTAGTACAGTAGCCAATCAGCCCCAGCATTTT.

This clone came up a few times. The chain has TRBV29-1 and TRBJ1-4; weak D call: TRBD1 (5 bases). Germline V gives CDR1 SQVTM, CDR2 ANQGSEA. V dropped 5 bases and J dropped 7 bases, with 17 bases sitting between them. This CDR3 is 14 amino acids long. The CDR3, as DNA: TGCAGCGTTCGAAACGGAACGGGGGGTGAAAAACTGTTTTTT. Amino acid sequence: CSVRNGTGGEKLFF.

This clone was detected only a few times. This chain links TRBV7-9 with TRBJ2-7; TRBD2 might be the D (5 bases). The V end lost 5 bases, the J end lost 7 bases, and 15 bases lay between the germline ends. The CDR3 loop spans 13 amino acids. The germline CDR1 and CDR2 sequences are SEHNR and FQNEAQ (reference sequence). DNA for the CDR3: TGTGCCAGCAGCAAGCTCATCCCGGGGGAGCAGTACTTC. Translation: CASSKLIPGEQYF.

This chain links TRBV6-2 or TRBV6-3 with TRBJ2-7; no clear D. The V gene's germline CDR1 is MNHEY and CDR2 SVGEGT. The CDR3 extends over 15 amino acids. V was cut by 6 bases and J by 4 bases, with 19 bases left in between. In DNA form, the CDR3 reads TGTGCCAGCAGCCAACCACCCCCCGGCGATTACGAGCAGTACTTC. This sequence encodes CASSQPPPGDYEQYF.

The V and J genes are TRBV6-5 and TRBJ1-2; D is possibly TRBD1 (6 bases). CDR3 length: 14 amino acids. V was cut by 5 bases and J by 4 bases, with 14 bases left in between. Per the germline V gene, CDR1 is MNHEY and CDR2 is SVGAGI. The CDR3 is CASSPRTVTYGYTF. CDR3 nucleotide sequence: TGTGCCAGCAGTCCAAGGACAGTCACCTATGGCTACACCTTC.

V gene TRBV12-5 combines with J gene TRBJ2-7, with 8 nucleotides matching TRBD1. With V trimmed by 2 bases and J by 0 bases, 9 bases remained unmatched. The V gene's germline CDR1 is LGHNT and CDR2 FRNRAP. The CDR3 is made up of 17 amino acids. Written as DNA, the CDR3 is TGTGCTAGTGGTTTGTATACCCCGGGACAGGACTCCTACGAGCAGTACTTC. Its translation is CASGLYTPGQDSYEQYF.

The rearrangement uses TRBV28 and TRBJ2-1, with D perhaps given as TRBD1 or TRBD2 (7 bases each). Germline CDR1 and CDR2: MDHEN and SYDVKM. V was pared by 8 bases and J by 9 bases, with 23 bases between. The CDR3 length is 15 residues. CDR3 in amino acids: CASGTAGTFSREQFF. The CDR3 DNA is TGTGCCAGCGGGACAGCGGGAACCTTTTCGCGTGAGCAGTTCTTC.

This clone has more than one count but fewer than ten. The chain employs TRBV5-4 and TRBJ1-2; D is ambiguous. This CDR3 is 15 amino acids long. From germline, CDR1 is SGHNT and CDR2 YYREEE (reference sequence). The ends were cut back, 4 bases at V and 8 bases at J, with 21 bases in the middle. The CDR3: CASSRETSPLLGYTF. CDR3 nucleotides: TGTGCCAGCAGCCGAGAGACATCACCCCTCCTCGGCTACACCTTC.